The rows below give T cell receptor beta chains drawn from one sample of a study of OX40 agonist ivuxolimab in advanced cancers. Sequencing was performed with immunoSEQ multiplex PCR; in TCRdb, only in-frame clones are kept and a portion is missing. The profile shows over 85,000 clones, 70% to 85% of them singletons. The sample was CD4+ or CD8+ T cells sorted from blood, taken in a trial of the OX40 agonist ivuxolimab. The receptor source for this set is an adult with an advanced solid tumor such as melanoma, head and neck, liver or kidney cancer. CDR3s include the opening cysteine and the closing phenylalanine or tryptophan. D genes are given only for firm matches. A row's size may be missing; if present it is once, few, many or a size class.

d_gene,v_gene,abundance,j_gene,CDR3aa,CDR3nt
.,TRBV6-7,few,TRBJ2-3,CASTPGWGVADTQYF,TGTGCCAGCACCCCAGGGTGGGGGGTAGCAGATACGCAGTATTTT
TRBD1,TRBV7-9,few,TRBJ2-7,CASSFSPGQSTYEQYF,TGTGCCAGCAGTTTCTCCCCGGGACAGAGCACCTACGAGCAGTACTTC
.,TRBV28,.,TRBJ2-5,CASSPGFRSQYF,TGTGCCAGCAGTCCCGGATTTAGGTCCCAGTACTTC
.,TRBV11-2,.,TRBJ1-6,CASSLARIPALHF,TGTGCCAGCAGCTTAGCCCGGATTCCAGCCCTCCACTTT
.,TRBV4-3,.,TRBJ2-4,CASSQGLLGGLAKNIQYF,TGCGCCAGCAGCCAGGGGCTATTGGGGGGACTAGCCAAAAACATTCAGTACTTC
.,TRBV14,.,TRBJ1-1,CASSRMTGNTEAFF,TGTGCCAGCAGCCGCATGACGGGAAACACTGAAGCTTTCTTT
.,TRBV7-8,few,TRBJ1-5,CASSLGGSSNQPQHF,TGTGCCAGCAGCTTAGGGGGTTCCAGCAATCAGCCCCAGCATTTT
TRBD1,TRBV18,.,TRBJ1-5,CASSPGQGRNQPQHF,TGTGCCAGCTCACCGGGACAGGGACGAAATCAGCCCCAGCATTTT
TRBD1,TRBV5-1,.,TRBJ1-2,CASSFGPTGGDYGYTF,TGCGCCAGCAGCTTTGGACCGACAGGGGGCGACTATGGCTACACCTTC
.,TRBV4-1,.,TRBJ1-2,CASSQDTQGYGYTF,TGCGCCAGCAGCCAAGATACCCAGGGTTATGGCTACACCTTC
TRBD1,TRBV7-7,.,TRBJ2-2,CASSSGDRSNTGELFF,TGTGCCAGCAGCTCAGGGGACAGGTCGAACACCGGGGAGCTGTTTTTT
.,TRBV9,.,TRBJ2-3,CASSAPSRGDTQYF,TGTGCCAGCAGCGCCCCCTCTAGAGGGGATACGCAGTATTTT
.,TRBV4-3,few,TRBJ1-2,CASSQDWREDYGYTF,TGCGCCAGCAGCCAAGATTGGAGGGAGGACTATGGCTACACCTTC
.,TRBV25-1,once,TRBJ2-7,CASGDKPYEQYF,TGTGCCAGCGGGGACAAACCCTACGAGCAGTACTTC
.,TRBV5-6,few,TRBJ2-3,CASSFNRGDTQYF,TGTGCCAGCAGCTTTAACCGAGGAGATACGCAGTATTTT
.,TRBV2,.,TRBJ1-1,CASSEAGENTEAFF,TGTGCCAGCAGTGAAGCAGGGGAGAACACTGAAGCTTTCTTT
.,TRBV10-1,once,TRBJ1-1,CASSESGLNTEAFF,TGCGCCAGCAGTGAGTCTGGTCTGAACACTGAAGCTTTCTTT
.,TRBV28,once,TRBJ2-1,CASRSSHNEQFF,TGTGCCAGCAGGTCAAGCCACAATGAGCAGTTCTTC
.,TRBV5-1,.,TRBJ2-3,CASSPEYGGYTDTQYF,TGCGCCAGCAGCCCTGAATATGGGGGCTACACAGATACGCAGTATTTT
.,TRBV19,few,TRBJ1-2,CASTKPGLNYGYTF,TGTGCCAGTACCAAACCGGGACTCAACTATGGCTACACCTTC
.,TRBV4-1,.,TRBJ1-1,CASSQDRGGNTEAFF,TGCGCCAGCAGCCAAGATCGGGGAGGAAACACTGAAGCTTTCTTT
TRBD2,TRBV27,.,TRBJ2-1,CASSFRPRTSSYNEQFF,TGTGCCAGCAGTTTCCGTCCAAGGACTAGCTCCTACAATGAGCAGTTCTTC
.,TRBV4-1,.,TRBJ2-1,CASSQMNGIFVNEQFF,TGCGCCAGCAGCCAAATGAACGGAATCTTTGTCAATGAGCAGTTCTTC
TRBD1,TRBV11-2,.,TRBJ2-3,CASSSDRGRSTQYF,TGTGCCAGCAGCTCGGACAGGGGGCGAAGTACGCAGTATTTT
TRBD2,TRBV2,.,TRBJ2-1,CASSLLAGGYNEQFF,TGTGCCAGCAGCTTACTAGCGGGAGGATACAATGAGCAGTTCTTC
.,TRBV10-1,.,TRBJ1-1,CASSESRVKSEAFF,TGCGCCAGCAGTGAGTCGAGGGTGAAATCTGAAGCTTTCTTT
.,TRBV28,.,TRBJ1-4,CASLKGSGREKLFF,TGTGCCAGCCTCAAGGGCTCCGGGCGTGAAAAACTGTTTTTT
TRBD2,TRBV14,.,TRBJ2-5,CASSPRNLAGEPGGTQYF,TGTGCCAGCAGCCCCCGGAATTTAGCGGGGGAACCTGGTGGGACCCAGTACTTC
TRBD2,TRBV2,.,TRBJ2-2,CASRLSGGQTGELFF,TGTGCCAGCAGACTTAGCGGGGGGCAGACCGGGGAGCTGTTTTTT
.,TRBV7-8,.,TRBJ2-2,CASSPRRSSTGELFF,TGTGCCAGCAGCCCCAGGAGGTCGAGCACCGGGGAGCTGTTTTTT
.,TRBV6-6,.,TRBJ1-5,CASSSGIAQHF,TGTGCCAGCAGTTCCGGGATAGCCCAGCATTTT
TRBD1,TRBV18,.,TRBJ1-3,CASSHSTGGYGNTIYF,TGTGCCAGCTCACACTCTACAGGGGGATATGGAAACACCATATATTTT
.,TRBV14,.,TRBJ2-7,CASSFLTRGEYEQYF,TGTGCCAGCAGCTTCTTGACTAGAGGGGAGTACGAGCAGTACTTC
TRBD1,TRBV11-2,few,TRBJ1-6,CASSLEGTGGSPLHF,TGTGCCAGCAGCTTAGAAGGGACAGGGGGATCACCCCTCCACTTT
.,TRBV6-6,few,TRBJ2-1,CASSYQGLGANNEQFF,TGTGCCAGCAGTTACCAGGGACTTGGGGCAAACAATGAGCAGTTCTTC
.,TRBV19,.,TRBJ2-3,CASRPTSTDTQYF,TGTGCCAGCCGCCCCACTAGCACAGATACGCAGTATTTT
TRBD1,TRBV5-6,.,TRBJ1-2,CASSRDRNYGYTF,TGTGCCAGCAGCCGGGACAGGAACTATGGCTACACCTTC
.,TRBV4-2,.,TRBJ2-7,CASSPQSGYEQYF,TGTGCCAGCAGCCCGCAGTCGGGCTACGAGCAGTACTTC
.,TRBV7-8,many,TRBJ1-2,CASSLVAPTNYGYTF,TGTGCCAGCAGCTTAGTGGCACCTACTAACTATGGCTACACCTTC
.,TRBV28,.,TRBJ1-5,CATDPRNQPQHF,TGTGCCACGGATCCCCGGAATCAGCCCCAGCATTTT
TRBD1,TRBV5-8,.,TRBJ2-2,CASSETRDRVLGDTGELFF,TGTGCCAGCAGCGAAACCCGGGACAGGGTTCTGGGGGACACCGGGGAGCTGTTTTTT
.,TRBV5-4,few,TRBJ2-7,CASSLGAVYSYEQYF,TGTGCCAGCAGCTTGGGGGCGGTCTATTCATACGAGCAGTACTTC
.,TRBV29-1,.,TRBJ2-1,CSVGSGTSGHNEQFF,.
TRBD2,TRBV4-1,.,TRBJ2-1,CASSQAPGTSGRTTYNEQFF,TGCGCCAGCAGCCAAGCCCCCGGGACTAGCGGGAGGACTACCTACAATGAGCAGTTCTTC
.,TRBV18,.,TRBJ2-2,CASPLGRENTGELFF,TGTGCCAGCCCCCTGGGGCGAGAGAACACCGGGGAGCTGTTTTTT
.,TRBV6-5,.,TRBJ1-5,CASSRTTGSQPQHF,TGTGCCAGCAGTAGGACCACCGGGAGTCAGCCCCAGCATTTT
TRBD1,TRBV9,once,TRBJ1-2,CASSVGGGRAPANYGYTF,TGTGCCAGCAGCGTAGGAGGGGGCAGGGCCCCTGCTAACTATGGCTACACCTTC
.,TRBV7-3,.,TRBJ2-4,CASSLSRDIQYF,TGTGCCAGCAGCTTAAGCAGGGACATTCAGTACTTC
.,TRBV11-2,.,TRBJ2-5,CASSLGGGLAFQETQYF,TGTGCCAGCAGCTTAGGCGGGGGCTTGGCATTCCAAGAGACCCAGTACTTC
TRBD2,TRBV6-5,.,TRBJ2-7,CASSSGSGGSYEQYF,TGTGCCAGCAGTTCCGGAAGCGGGGGCTCCTACGAGCAGTACTTC
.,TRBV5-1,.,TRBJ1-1,CASSRTSNTEAFF,TGCGCCAGCAGCCGTACCAGTAACACTGAAGCTTTCTTT
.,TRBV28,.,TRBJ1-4,CASSLTGQTFNEKLFF,TGTGCCAGCAGTCTGACCGGACAGACTTTTAATGAAAAACTGTTTTTT
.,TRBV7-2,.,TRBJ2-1,CASSPRVGRSSYNEQFF,TGTGCCAGCAGCCCCAGGGTGGGCAGATCCTCCTACAATGAGCAGTTCTTC
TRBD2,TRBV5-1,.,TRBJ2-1,CASSPEAGLAGSSYNEQFF,TGCGCCAGCAGCCCCGAGGCGGGACTAGCGGGGAGCTCCTACAATGAGCAGTTCTTC